A single sample is the source of the 5 T cell receptor beta chains below, sequenced in a study of blood T cell repertoires in COVID-19. Produced via immunoSEQ multiplex PCR; TCRdb's table is partial and in-frame only. The sample holds about 240,000 clones, roughly 76% seen once. Material for sequencing was peripheral blood. All receptors derive from a woman aged 80 or over with COVID-19, enrolled during active disease.

The V and J genes are TRBV7-3 and TRBJ2-5, with 7 bases identical to TRBD2. Germline V gives CDR1 SGHTA, CDR2 FQGTGA. Germline trimming cut 5 bases from V and 5 bases from J; bases unmatched to any gene: 8. CDR3 length equals 14 residues. CDR3 DNA: TGTGCCAGCAGCGAGGGCCCCGGGGGGGAGACCCAGTACTTC. It codes for CASSEGPGGETQYF. The variable domain in full, completed from reference TRBV7-3 and TRBJ2-5, reads GAGVSQTPSNKVTEKGKYVELRCDPISGHTALYWYRQSLGQGPEFLIYFQGTGAADDSGLPNDRFFAVRPEGSVSTLKIQRTERGDSAVYLCASSEGPGGETQYFGPGTRLLVL.

J is TRBJ2-5 and V is TRBV21-1; TRBD1 was called by the table and not checked on the DNA. TRBV21-1 is termed a pseudogene. CDR3 length: 11 residues. Here the CDR3 DNA reads TGTGCCAGCAGCAGTCAGGGGACCCAGTACTTC. It translates to CASSSQGTQYF.

CDR3 residues: CASSRTYANTGELFF. CDR3 DNA: TGTGCCAGCAGCCGGACTTATGCGAACACCGGGGAGCTGTTTTTT. V gene TRBV27 combines with J gene TRBJ2-2; a possible D gene is TRBD2 (5 bases). This CDR3 has 15 residues. The germline V and J ends were trimmed by 6 bases and 0 bases, with 11 bases remaining between them. Germline V lookup: CDR1 MNHEY, CDR2 SMNVEV (reference sequence).

This chain joins TRBV28 and TRBJ1-4, with D possibly matching TRBD1 (5 bases). The length of the CDR3 is 14 residues. V lost 5 bases, J lost 7 bases, and 14 bases lay in between. Germline-derived CDR1 and CDR2 are MDHEN and SYDVKM. DNA of the CDR3: TGTGCCAGCAGTCCACACGGGGGTGGTGAAAAACTGTTTTTT. It is translated as CASSPHGGGEKLFF. Drawing the rest from reference TRBV28 and TRBJ1-4, the complete variable domain is DVKVTQSSRYLVKRTGEKVFLECVQDMDHENMFWYRQDPGLGLRLIYFSYDVKMKEKGDIPEGYSVSREKKERFSLILESASTNQTSMYLCASSPHGGGEKLFFGSGTQLSVL.

The chain combines TRBV4-2 with TRBJ2-5; 7 bases are shared with TRBD2. The germline V gene has CDR1 LGHNA and CDR2 YNFKEQ. The CDR3 has 14 residues. J gave up 2 bases and V 4 bases, and 4 bases lay outside the gene matches. The CDR3 is CASSPSGTQETQYF. For the CDR3, the DNA is TGTGCCAGCAGCCCTAGCGGCACTCAAGAGACCCAGTACTTC.